Detailed here is one TCR beta chain. No antigen is known for it. The data were obtained in a study of vaccination and CD4 T cells after COVID-19. The sample's treatment: roughly 11-day PBMC culture with coronavirus spike peptide pools or control peptides (ViraFEST assay). The unexposed donor provided CD4+ T cells, which were taken before the COVID-19 pandemic (2011-2018). After being plated at roughly 2.2 million per well, PBMCs were cultured with about 10 IU/ml IL-2 and around 11 ug/ml peptide pools. The study sequenced cultured CD4+ T cell DNA using the Oncomine TCR Beta short-read assay. Once CD4+ T cells had been cultured, genomic DNA was extracted from them. A single record per CDR3 protein comes from TCRdb applying MiXCR to the PCR reads. There are roughly 6,000 distinct CDR3 sequences in the sample; approximately 39% occur only once, and approximately 47% lies in the top ten. CDR1 is KGHDR and CDR2 is SFDVKD in the germline V gene. V lost 7 bases and J lost 2; bases outside the gene matches: 13. The CDR3 runs 16 residues.

The sequence was obtained from a human donor in good health. V gene TRBV24-1 combines with J gene TRBJ2-7; 7 positions agree with TRBD1. Sequencing used CD4+ T cells from blood, cultured in vitro. The DNA for the CDR3 is TGTGCCACCAGGATAGGGTGGGACAGTCAAACCTACGAGCAGTACTTC. Its protein is CATRIGWDSQTYEQYF.